One T cell receptor (beta chain) is described in this entry. This entry comes from a study of identical twins. In germline, CDR1 is SNHLY, CDR2 FYNNEI. V was trimmed by 1 base and J by 3 bases, leaving 7 bases between them. The CDR3 length is 15 residues. TCRdb re-derived calls from the 5' RACE reads in MiXCR, one entry per CDR3 protein. The data show 500,000 to 650,000 distinct CDR3 sequences, 20% to 25% seen once. These same records also appear under a second study, on yellow fever vaccine responses in identical twins.

The clonotype was recovered from a woman between 18 and 29 years old in good health. Sequences were obtained from CD4+ T cells sorted from blood. The chain employs TRBV2 and TRBJ2-6, with a possible D match to TRBD2 (6 bases). The CDR3 loop reads CASSEGGGGANVLTF. As DNA, the CDR3 is TGTGCCAGCAGTGAAGGGGGAGGTGGGGCCAACGTCCTGACTTTC.